This T cell receptor (beta chain) was retrieved from a study of blood T cell repertoires in COVID-19. The V gene's germline CDR1 is LNHDA and CDR2 SQIVND (reference sequence). CDR3 length: 17 amino acids. The germline V and J ends were trimmed by 2 bases and 1 base, with 17 bases remaining between them. Method: immunoSEQ multiplex PCR; TCRdb's copy keeps in-frame clones and lacks some. The sample shows fewer than 250,000 clones, about 80% of them seen only once. The sequence came from a woman between 45 and 60 years old who had been exposed to COVID-19. The chain combines TRBV19 with TRBJ1-1, with D uncertain. Sample: PBMCs or T cells enriched from blood (not recorded which). This CDR3 is CASSITRLVRSNTEAFF. The DNA of the CDR3 is TGTGCCAGTAGTATAACCCGTCTTGTACGGTCGAACACTGAAGCTTTCTTT.